What follows is one T cell receptor (beta chain) and its context. Its antigen is unknown. No much larger clone is present one base from it, and per-base qualities are unavailable. This record comes from a study of cytomegalovirus exposure and HLA in healthy donors (dated by TCRdb to 2016 to 2017). About the investigation overall: According to a later analysis, one platform produced both the 100 to 150 validation repertoires and the 720 or so repertoires of the first cohort. The study aimed to test whether signatures of past pathogen exposure could be identified by cataloging public T cell receptors. Along with the approximately 670-subject first cohort, a separate validation cohort of 120 different subjects was used. High-throughput TCR immunosequencing, statistical association of individual TCRs with disease status, and machine learning were combined to predict cytomegalovirus infection status.

The donors were included in the validation cohort of roughly 120 subjects, a group kept apart from the approximately 670-subject first cohort. Library preparation was by the immunoSEQ multiplex PCR assay. Under the source paper's analysis protocol: A statistical classification framework was built to diagnose cytomegalovirus status from the catalog of TCR beta chain sequences. TCRdb holds this immuneACCESS table with in-frame rearrangements only. Some clones are missing; in checked studies, unresolved V genes explain under half, and the rest has no known cause. Clonal size and the V and J genes are those of that table, whereas D and trimming came from the DNA. Present in this sample are tens of thousands of clones, about 94% of which were seen just once. 5.6% of the sample goes to the ten largest clones. The CDR3, from cysteine to phenylalanine, totals 13 residues. The kept DNA is CDR3 alone, 39 bases in frame from the first base. The germline V gene supplies CDR1 SNHLY and CDR2 FYNNEI. At the junction V is shortened by 7 bases and J by 4 bases; bases outside the gene matches: 3.

The paper as a whole reports these results and caveats: According to the authors, the approach could potentially be generalized to other disease states and immunological phenotypes. In both the original and validation cohorts, the classifier was reported to diagnose cytomegalovirus status with high specificity and sensitivity. The study listed approximately 160 TCR beta chains as associated with cytomegalovirus. In vitro tests confirmed that three of the cytomegalovirus-associated TCR beta chains recognize cytomegalovirus antigens. All 120 or so repertoires were used to score co-occurrence in the validation cohort in a later analysis, because that analysis had no HLA typing for the cohort. Of the cluster scores, roughly 93% were above 0 in a later analysis, which found that TCRs clustered in the first cohort also tended to co-occur in the 120 validation repertoires. Across donors, most TCR sequences were observed very rarely, whereas some public TCRs were present in many individuals.

This sequence was found in a man in his late teens or twenties in good health and CMV-seronegative. The chain joins TRBV2 to TRBJ2-3; TRBD2 lines up with 9 middle nucleotides. What was sequenced was PBMCs. Here is the DNA: TGTGCCAGCAAAGTAGCGGGAGCAGATACGCAGTATTTT. This translates into CASKVAGADTQYF.